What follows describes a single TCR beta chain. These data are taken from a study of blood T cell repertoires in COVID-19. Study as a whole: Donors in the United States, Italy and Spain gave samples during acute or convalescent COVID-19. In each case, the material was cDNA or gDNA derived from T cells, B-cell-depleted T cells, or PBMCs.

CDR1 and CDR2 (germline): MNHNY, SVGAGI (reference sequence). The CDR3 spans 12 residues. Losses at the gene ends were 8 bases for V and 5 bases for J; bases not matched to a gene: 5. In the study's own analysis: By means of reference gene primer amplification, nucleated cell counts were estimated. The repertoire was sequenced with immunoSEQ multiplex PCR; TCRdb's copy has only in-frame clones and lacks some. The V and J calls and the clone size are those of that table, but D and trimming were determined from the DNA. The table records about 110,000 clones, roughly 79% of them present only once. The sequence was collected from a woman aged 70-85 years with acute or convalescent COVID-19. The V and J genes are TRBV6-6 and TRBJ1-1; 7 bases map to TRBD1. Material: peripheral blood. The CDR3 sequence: CASHRGWTEAFF. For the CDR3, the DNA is TGTGCCAGCCACAGGGGATGGACTGAAGCTTTCTTT.